Listed below are T cell receptor beta chains from one sample, sequenced in a study of cytomegalovirus exposure and HLA in healthy donors. Data came from immunoSEQ multiplex PCR; TCRdb stores just in-frame clones and leaves some out. The sample includes 250,000 to 350,000 clones, approximately 90% of them seen just once. Material for sequencing was PBMCs. The origin of the receptors is a woman between 18 and 29 years old in good health and CMV-seronegative. CDR3s include the opening cysteine and the closing phenylalanine or tryptophan. D genes are given only for firm matches. The listing skips clone size in some rows; elsewhere it reads once, few, many or a size class.

clone_size: .
v_call: TRBV9
d_call: TRBD2
j_call: TRBJ2-5
cdr3_aa: CASSIRSGGARETQYF
cdr3_nt: TGTGCCAGCAGCATCCGAAGCGGGGGGGCCAGGGAGACCCAGTACTTC

clone_size: .
v_call: TRBV5-4
d_call: .
j_call: TRBJ2-7
cdr3_aa: CASSLKGQLSYEQYF
cdr3_nt: TGTGCCAGCAGCTTAAAAGGACAACTCTCCTACGAGCAGTACTTC

clone_size: few
v_call: TRBV7-9
d_call: TRBD1
j_call: TRBJ2-5
cdr3_aa: CASSPRDRGFETQYF
cdr3_nt: TGTGCCAGCAGCCCCCGGGACAGGGGGTTTGAGACCCAGTACTTC

clone_size: .
v_call: TRBV4-1
d_call: TRBD1
j_call: TRBJ2-5
cdr3_aa: CASSQAGGQGLVKTQYF
cdr3_nt: TGCGCCAGCAGCCAAGCAGGGGGACAGGGTTTGGTGAAGACCCAGTACTTC

clone_size: .
v_call: TRBV7-3
d_call: TRBD1
j_call: TRBJ1-2
cdr3_aa: CASSLTAGTAMYGYTF
cdr3_nt: TGTGCCAGCAGCTTAACAGCCGGGACAGCTATGTATGGCTACACCTTC

clone_size: .
v_call: TRBV6-5
d_call: TRBD1
j_call: TRBJ1-2
cdr3_aa: CASSSPRQGASGYTF
cdr3_nt: TGTGCCAGCAGTTCCCCCCGACAGGGGGCGAGCGGCTACACCTTC

clone_size: once
v_call: TRBV6-6
d_call: .
j_call: TRBJ1-3
cdr3_aa: CASSYDRPDSGNTIYF
cdr3_nt: TGTGCCAGCAGTTACGACAGGCCGGACTCTGGAAACACCATATATTTT

clone_size: once
v_call: TRBV19
d_call: TRBD1
j_call: TRBJ2-1
cdr3_aa: CASSTYPGQADLLQFF
cdr3_nt: TGTGCCAGTAGTACCTACCCGGGACAGGCAGACCTCTTGCAGTTCTTC

clone_size: .
v_call: TRBV5-1
d_call: TRBD1
j_call: TRBJ2-4
cdr3_aa: CASAPGQKNIQYF
cdr3_nt: TGCGCCAGCGCTCCGGGACAGAAAAACATTCAGTACTTC

clone_size: .
v_call: TRBV9
d_call: .
j_call: TRBJ2-1
cdr3_aa: CASSVTTGFRNEQFF
cdr3_nt: TGTGCCAGCAGCGTCACTACAGGGTTCAGGAATGAGCAGTTCTTC

clone_size: .
v_call: TRBV19
d_call: TRBD2
j_call: TRBJ2-7
cdr3_aa: CASSRVVGGGLREQYF
cdr3_nt: TGTGCCAGTAGTAGGGTCGTCGGGGGGGGCTTGAGGGAGCAGTACTTC

clone_size: .
v_call: TRBV13
d_call: TRBD1
j_call: TRBJ2-7
cdr3_aa: CASRPGQGDEQYF
cdr3_nt: TGTGCCAGCAGGCCGGGACAGGGTGACGAGCAGTACTTC

clone_size: .
v_call: TRBV2
d_call: TRBD1
j_call: TRBJ1-5
cdr3_aa: CASSEEGGGQGANF
cdr3_nt: TGTGCCAGCAGTGAAGAAGGAGGAGGGCAGGGGGCGAATTTT

clone_size: .
v_call: TRBV7-8
d_call: .
j_call: TRBJ2-7
cdr3_aa: CASSLNGQHYEQYF
cdr3_nt: TGTGCCAGCAGCCTTAACGGACAGCACTACGAGCAGTACTTC

clone_size: .
v_call: TRBV25-1
d_call: TRBD1
j_call: TRBJ1-2
cdr3_aa: CASSARGTANYGYTF
cdr3_nt: TGTGCCAGCAGTGCTAGGGGGACAGCTAACTATGGCTACACCTTC

clone_size: .
v_call: TRBV27
d_call: TRBD2
j_call: TRBJ2-1
cdr3_aa: CASSGLAGHEQFF
cdr3_nt: TGTGCCAGCAGTGGACTAGCGGGTCATGAGCAGTTCTTC

clone_size: .
v_call: TRBV6-6
d_call: TRBD2
j_call: TRBJ2-1
cdr3_aa: CASSPTSGGAGKQFF
cdr3_nt: TGTGCCAGCAGTCCCACTAGCGGGGGGGCGGGAAAGCAGTTCTTC

clone_size: once
v_call: TRBV6-5
d_call: .
j_call: TRBJ1-1
cdr3_aa: CASSYSVGGNTEAFF
cdr3_nt: TGTGCCAGCAGTTACTCGGTGGGGGGGAACACTGAAGCTTTCTTT

clone_size: .
v_call: TRBV11-2
d_call: .
j_call: TRBJ2-2
cdr3_aa: CASRASAGAGELFF
cdr3_nt: TGTGCCAGCAGGGCATCGGCGGGTGCCGGGGAGCTGTTTTTT

clone_size: .
v_call: TRBV19
d_call: TRBD1
j_call: TRBJ2-4
cdr3_aa: CASSPWGQTKNIQYF
cdr3_nt: TGTGCCAGTAGTCCCTGGGGACAGACCAAAAACATTCAGTACTTC

clone_size: .
v_call: TRBV19
d_call: TRBD1
j_call: TRBJ2-3
cdr3_aa: CASTGTGRDSSTDTQYF
cdr3_nt: TGTGCCAGTACCGGGACAGGCCGGGATTCTAGCACAGATACGCAGTATTTT

clone_size: .
v_call: TRBV6-4
d_call: .
j_call: TRBJ1-6
cdr3_aa: CASSDSGGRNSPLHF
cdr3_nt: TGTGCCAGCAGTGACTCAGGAGGCAGAAATTCACCCCTCCACTTT

clone_size: .
v_call: TRBV30
d_call: .
j_call: TRBJ1-2
cdr3_aa: CAWSFSDSYGYTF
cdr3_nt: TGTGCCTGGAGTTTCAGCGACAGCTATGGCTACACCTTC

clone_size: .
v_call: TRBV15
d_call: .
j_call: TRBJ2-7
cdr3_aa: CATSREPGGGYEQYF
cdr3_nt: TGTGCCACCAGCAGAGAGCCCGGAGGTGGCTACGAGCAGTACTTC

clone_size: .
v_call: TRBV9
d_call: .
j_call: TRBJ1-1
cdr3_aa: CASSVGSEEAFF
cdr3_nt: TGTGCCAGCAGCGTAGGATCCGAAGAGGCTTTCTTT

clone_size: .
v_call: TRBV27
d_call: TRBD1
j_call: TRBJ1-4
cdr3_aa: CASRIGTGVEKLFF
cdr3_nt: TGTGCCAGCAGAATCGGGACAGGGGTTGAAAAACTGTTTTTT

clone_size: .
v_call: TRBV13
d_call: TRBD2
j_call: TRBJ2-7
cdr3_aa: CASSYLGLAGALSSYEQYF
cdr3_nt: TGTGCCAGCAGCTACCTCGGACTAGCGGGGGCCCTGAGCTCCTACGAGCAGTACTTC

clone_size: .
v_call: TRBV9
d_call: TRBD2
j_call: TRBJ2-1
cdr3_aa: CASTPSGSGVYNEQFF
cdr3_nt: TGTGCCAGCACCCCTTCGGGTAGCGGGGTCTACAATGAGCAGTTCTTC

clone_size: once
v_call: TRBV2
d_call: .
j_call: TRBJ1-5
cdr3_aa: CASRPRGGEGNQPQHF
cdr3_nt: TGTGCCAGCAGGCCCCGCGGGGGGGAGGGCAATCAGCCCCAGCATTTT

clone_size: .
v_call: TRBV4-1
d_call: .
j_call: TRBJ1-2
cdr3_aa: CASRPPPDRPNNYGYTF
cdr3_nt: TGCGCCAGCAGGCCTCCCCCGGACAGACCGAATAACTATGGCTACACCTTC

clone_size: .
v_call: TRBV19
d_call: TRBD1
j_call: TRBJ1-2
cdr3_aa: CASSIAGTGGYGYTF
cdr3_nt: TGTGCCAGTAGTATAGCCGGGACAGGGGGCTATGGCTACACCTTC

clone_size: .
v_call: TRBV6-5
d_call: TRBD2
j_call: TRBJ2-1
cdr3_aa: CASSYSRTSGDEQFF
cdr3_nt: TGTGCCAGCAGTTACTCGCGGACTAGCGGGGATGAGCAGTTCTTC

clone_size: .
v_call: TRBV6-5
d_call: TRBD1
j_call: TRBJ2-1
cdr3_aa: CASSYSSGQSYNEQFF
cdr3_nt: TGTGCCAGCAGTTACTCCTCGGGACAGTCCTACAATGAGCAGTTCTTC

clone_size: .
v_call: TRBV18
d_call: TRBD2
j_call: TRBJ2-3
cdr3_aa: CASSPQGTSGNTQYF
cdr3_nt: TGTGCCAGCTCACCCCAGGGTACTAGCGGGAATACGCAGTATTTT

clone_size: .
v_call: TRBV28
d_call: .
j_call: TRBJ1-1
cdr3_aa: CASSLFFAEAFF
cdr3_nt: TGTGCCAGCAGTTTATTCTTCGCGGAAGCTTTCTTT

clone_size: .
v_call: TRBV5-1
d_call: TRBD1
j_call: TRBJ2-7
cdr3_aa: CASSQAGTGNYEQYF
cdr3_nt: TGCGCCAGCAGCCAAGCCGGGACAGGGAATTACGAGCAGTACTTC

clone_size: .
v_call: TRBV5-1
d_call: TRBD2
j_call: TRBJ2-5
cdr3_aa: CASSLGGLAGALKETQYF
cdr3_nt: TGCGCCAGCAGCTTAGGGGGACTAGCGGGGGCATTGAAAGAGACCCAGTACTTC

clone_size: .
v_call: TRBV27
d_call: TRBD1
j_call: TRBJ2-6
cdr3_aa: CASRQQGAGANVLTF
cdr3_nt: TGTGCCAGCAGGCAACAGGGGGCTGGGGCCAACGTCCTGACTTTC

clone_size: .
v_call: TRBV6-5
d_call: .
j_call: TRBJ1-3
cdr3_aa: CASREGTPTYF
cdr3_nt: TGTGCCAGCAGGGAGGGAACGCCGACATATTTT

clone_size: .
v_call: TRBV7-6
d_call: TRBD2
j_call: TRBJ2-5
cdr3_aa: CASSFRTSGGDQETQYF
cdr3_nt: TGTGCCAGCAGCTTCAGGACTAGCGGGGGGGACCAAGAGACCCAGTACTTC

clone_size: .
v_call: TRBV9
d_call: TRBD2
j_call: TRBJ2-5
cdr3_aa: CASSPPGGLETQYF
cdr3_nt: TGTGCCAGCAGCCCACCGGGGGGTTTGGAGACCCAGTACTTC

clone_size: .
v_call: TRBV7-2
d_call: TRBD1
j_call: TRBJ1-2
cdr3_aa: CASSLGLQGAYYGYTF
cdr3_nt: TGTGCCAGCAGCTTAGGGCTACAGGGGGCGTACTATGGCTACACCTTC

clone_size: .
v_call: TRBV19
d_call: TRBD1
j_call: TRBJ1-6
cdr3_aa: CASSMPHGGQDSPLHF
cdr3_nt: TGTGCCAGTAGTATGCCCCATGGGGGACAGGATTCACCCCTCCACTTT

clone_size: .
v_call: TRBV7-3
d_call: TRBD1
j_call: TRBJ1-1
cdr3_aa: CASSLGQSMNTEAFF
cdr3_nt: TGTGCCAGCAGCCTGGGACAGTCTATGAACACTGAAGCTTTCTTT

clone_size: .
v_call: TRBV7-9
d_call: .
j_call: TRBJ1-4
cdr3_aa: CASSLRRDSGREKLFF
cdr3_nt: TGTGCCAGCAGCCTAAGACGGGACTCCGGGAGGGAAAAACTGTTTTTT

clone_size: .
v_call: TRBV6-4
d_call: TRBD2
j_call: TRBJ2-1
cdr3_aa: CASSDSSGGPYNEQFF
cdr3_nt: TGTGCCAGCAGTGACTCGAGCGGGGGGCCTTACAATGAGCAGTTCTTC

clone_size: .
v_call: TRBV7-9
d_call: .
j_call: TRBJ2-3
cdr3_aa: CASSFRGLRADTQYF
cdr3_nt: TGTGCCAGCAGCTTTAGGGGTCTAAGGGCAGATACGCAGTATTTT

clone_size: few
v_call: TRBV18
d_call: TRBD1
j_call: TRBJ2-4
cdr3_aa: CASSHDRDTNKNIQYF
cdr3_nt: TGTGCCAGCTCGCACGACAGGGACACGAACAAAAACATTCAGTACTTC

clone_size: .
v_call: TRBV7-6
d_call: TRBD1
j_call: TRBJ1-1
cdr3_aa: CASSLKGGQGFMNTEAFF
cdr3_nt: TGTGCCAGCAGCTTAAAGGGAGGACAGGGCTTCATGAACACTGAAGCTTTCTTT

clone_size: .
v_call: TRBV7-3
d_call: TRBD2
j_call: TRBJ2-1
cdr3_aa: CASSLVAGVPNEQFF
cdr3_nt: TGTGCCAGCAGCTTAGTAGCGGGGGTACCTAATGAGCAGTTCTTC

clone_size: few
v_call: TRBV19
d_call: .
j_call: TRBJ1-6
cdr3_aa: CASNTAYNSPLHF
cdr3_nt: TGTGCCAGTAATACCGCGTATAATTCACCCCTCCACTTT

clone_size: .
v_call: TRBV7-9
d_call: TRBD1
j_call: TRBJ1-2
cdr3_aa: CASSRTGQGASGYTF
cdr3_nt: TGTGCCAGCAGCCGTACGGGCCAGGGGGCTTCTGGCTACACCTTC